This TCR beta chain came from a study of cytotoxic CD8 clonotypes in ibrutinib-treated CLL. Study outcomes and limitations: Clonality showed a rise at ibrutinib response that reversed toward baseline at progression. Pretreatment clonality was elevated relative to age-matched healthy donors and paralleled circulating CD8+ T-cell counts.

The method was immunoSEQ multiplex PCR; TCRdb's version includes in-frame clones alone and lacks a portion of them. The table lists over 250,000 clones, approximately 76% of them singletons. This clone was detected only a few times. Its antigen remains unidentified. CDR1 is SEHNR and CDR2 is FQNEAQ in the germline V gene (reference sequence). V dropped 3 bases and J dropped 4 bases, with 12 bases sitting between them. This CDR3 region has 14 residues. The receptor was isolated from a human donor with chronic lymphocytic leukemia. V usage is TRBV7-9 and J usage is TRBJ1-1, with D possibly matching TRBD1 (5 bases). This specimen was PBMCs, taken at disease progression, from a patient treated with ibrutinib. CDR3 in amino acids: CASSFYGTSTEAFF. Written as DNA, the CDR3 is TGTGCCAGCAGCTTTTATGGGACGTCCACTGAAGCTTTCTTT.